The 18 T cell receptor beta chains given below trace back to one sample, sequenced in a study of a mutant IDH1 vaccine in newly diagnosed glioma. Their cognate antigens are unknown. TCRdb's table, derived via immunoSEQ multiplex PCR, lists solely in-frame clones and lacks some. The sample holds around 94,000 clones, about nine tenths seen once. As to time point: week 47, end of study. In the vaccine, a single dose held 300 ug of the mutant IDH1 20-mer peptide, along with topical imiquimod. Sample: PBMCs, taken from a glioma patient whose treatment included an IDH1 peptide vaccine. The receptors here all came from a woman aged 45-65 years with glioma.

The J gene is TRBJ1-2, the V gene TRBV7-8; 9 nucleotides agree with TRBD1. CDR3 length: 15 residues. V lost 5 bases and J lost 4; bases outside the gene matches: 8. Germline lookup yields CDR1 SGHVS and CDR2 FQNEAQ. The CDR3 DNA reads TGTGCCAGCAGCCCGGGCCGGGACAGGGCCTATGGCTACACCTTC. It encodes CASSPGRDRAYGYTF.

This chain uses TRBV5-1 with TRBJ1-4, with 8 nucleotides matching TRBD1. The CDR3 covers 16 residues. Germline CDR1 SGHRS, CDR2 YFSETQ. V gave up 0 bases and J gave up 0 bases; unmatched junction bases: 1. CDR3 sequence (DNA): TGCGCCAGCAGCTTGGGGGGACAGGCAACTAATGAAAAACTGTTTTTT. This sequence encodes CASSLGGQATNEKLFF.

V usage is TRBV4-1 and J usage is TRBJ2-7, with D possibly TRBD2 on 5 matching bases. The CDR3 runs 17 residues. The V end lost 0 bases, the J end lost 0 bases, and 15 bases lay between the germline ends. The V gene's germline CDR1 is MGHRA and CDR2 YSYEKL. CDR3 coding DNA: TGCGCCAGCAGCCAAGACGCCGGGATCTACCTCTCCTACGAGCAGTACTTC. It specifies CASSQDAGIYLSYEQYF.

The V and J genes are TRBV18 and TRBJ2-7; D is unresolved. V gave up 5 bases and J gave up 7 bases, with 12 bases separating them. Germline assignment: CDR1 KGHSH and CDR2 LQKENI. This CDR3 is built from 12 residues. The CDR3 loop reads CASSGSTAEQYF. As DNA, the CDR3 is TGTGCCAGCTCAGGGTCGACGGCGGAGCAGTACTTC.

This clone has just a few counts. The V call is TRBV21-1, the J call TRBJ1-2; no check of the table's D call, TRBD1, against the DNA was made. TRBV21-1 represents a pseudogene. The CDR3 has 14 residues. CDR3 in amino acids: CASSMRTPQYGYTF. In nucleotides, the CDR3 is TGTGCCAGCAGCATGAGGACACCCCAATATGGCTACACCTTC.

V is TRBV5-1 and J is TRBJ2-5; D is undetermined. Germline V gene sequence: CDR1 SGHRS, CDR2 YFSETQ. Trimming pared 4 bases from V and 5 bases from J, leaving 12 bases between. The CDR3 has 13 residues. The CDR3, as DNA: TGCGCCAGCAGCACGGCCGGGTCCGAGACCCAGTACTTC. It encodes CASSTAGSETQYF.

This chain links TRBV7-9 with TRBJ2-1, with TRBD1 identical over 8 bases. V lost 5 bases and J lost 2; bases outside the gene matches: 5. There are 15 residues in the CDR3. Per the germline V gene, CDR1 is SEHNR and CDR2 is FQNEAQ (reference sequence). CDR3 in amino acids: CASSEDRAPYNEQFF. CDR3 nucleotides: TGTGCCAGCAGCGAGGACAGGGCTCCCTACAATGAGCAGTTCTTC.

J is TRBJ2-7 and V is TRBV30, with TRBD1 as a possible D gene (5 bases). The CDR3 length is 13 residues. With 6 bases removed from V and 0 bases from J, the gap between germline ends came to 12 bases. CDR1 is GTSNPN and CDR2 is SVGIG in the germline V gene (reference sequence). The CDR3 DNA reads TGTGCCTGTGGGGCCGGGTACTCCTACGAGCAGTACTTC. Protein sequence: CACGAGYSYEQYF.

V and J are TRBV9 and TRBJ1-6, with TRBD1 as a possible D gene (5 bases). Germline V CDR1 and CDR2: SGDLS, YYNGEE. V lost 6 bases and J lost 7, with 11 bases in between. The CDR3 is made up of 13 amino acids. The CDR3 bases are TGTGCCAGCACCCAGGGACGGAATTCACCCCTCCACTTT. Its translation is CASTQGRNSPLHF.

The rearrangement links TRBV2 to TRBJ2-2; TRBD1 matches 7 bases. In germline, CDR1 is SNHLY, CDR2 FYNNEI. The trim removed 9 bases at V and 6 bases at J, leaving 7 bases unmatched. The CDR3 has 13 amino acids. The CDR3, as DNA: TGTGCCAGTAGACAGGGTAGGGCCGGGGAGCTGTTTTTT. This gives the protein CASRQGRAGELFF.

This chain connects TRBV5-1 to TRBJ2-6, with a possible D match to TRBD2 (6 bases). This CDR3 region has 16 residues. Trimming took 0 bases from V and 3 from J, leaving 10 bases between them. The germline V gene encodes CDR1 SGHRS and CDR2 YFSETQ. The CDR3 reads CASSLDPGVGANVLTF. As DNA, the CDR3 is TGCGCCAGCAGCTTGGATCCGGGAGTTGGGGCCAACGTCCTGACTTTC.

CDR3 protein: CASSLEGGSGGYTF. In nucleotides, the CDR3 is TGCGCCAGCAGCTTGGAGGGGGGAAGTGGTGGCTACACCTTC. This chain links TRBV5-1 with TRBJ1-2; weak D call: TRBD1 (6 bases). Germline V gives CDR1 SGHRS, CDR2 YFSETQ. Trimming stripped 0 bases from V and 7 bases from J, with 13 bases between. The CDR3 sequence is 14 residues long.

CDR3 amino acids: CASSLSPANYGYTF. The CDR3 nucleotides read TGTGCCAGCAGTTTGAGCCCGGCTAACTATGGCTACACCTTC. The chain combines TRBV27 with TRBJ1-2; D uncertain. Trimming removed 3 bases at V and 0 bases at J, with 8 bases between. Germline CDR1 is MNHEY and CDR2 is SMNVEV (reference sequence). The CDR3 has 14 amino acids.

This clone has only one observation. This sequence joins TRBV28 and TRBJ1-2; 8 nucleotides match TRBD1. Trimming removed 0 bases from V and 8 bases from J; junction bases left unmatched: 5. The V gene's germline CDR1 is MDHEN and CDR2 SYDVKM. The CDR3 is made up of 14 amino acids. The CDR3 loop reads CASSLWPTGGGYTF. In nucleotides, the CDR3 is TGTGCCAGCAGTTTATGGCCCACAGGGGGGGGCTACACCTTC.

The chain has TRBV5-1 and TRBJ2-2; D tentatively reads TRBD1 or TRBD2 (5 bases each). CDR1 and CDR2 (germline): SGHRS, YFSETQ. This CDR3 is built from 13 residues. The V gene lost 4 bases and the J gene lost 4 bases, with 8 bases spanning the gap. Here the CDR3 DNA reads TGCGCCAGCAGCGAGGGGTTCACCGGGGAGCTGTTTTTT. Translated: CASSEGFTGELFF.

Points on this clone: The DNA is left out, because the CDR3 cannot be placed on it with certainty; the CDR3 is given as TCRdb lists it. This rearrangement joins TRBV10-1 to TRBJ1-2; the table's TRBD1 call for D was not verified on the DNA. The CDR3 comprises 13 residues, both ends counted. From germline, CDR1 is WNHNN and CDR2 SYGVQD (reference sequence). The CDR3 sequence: CASSEWGQGTSFF.

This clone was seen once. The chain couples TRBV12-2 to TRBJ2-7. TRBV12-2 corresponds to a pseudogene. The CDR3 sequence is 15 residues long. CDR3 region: CASRFGRTASYEQYF. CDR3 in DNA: TGTGCAAGTCGCTTTGGGAGGACAGCCTCCTACGAGCAGTACTTC.

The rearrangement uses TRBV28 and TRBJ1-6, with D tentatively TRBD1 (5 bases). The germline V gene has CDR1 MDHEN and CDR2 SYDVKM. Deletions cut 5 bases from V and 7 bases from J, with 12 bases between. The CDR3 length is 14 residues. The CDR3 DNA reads TGTGCCAGCAGTACTCGGAGGGGAAATTCACCCCTCCACTTT. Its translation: CASSTRRGNSPLHF.